This T cell receptor beta chain was identified during a study of blood T cell repertoires in COVID-19. For the study at large: Spain, Italy and the United States supplied samples that represented acute and convalescent COVID-19. The cDNA or gDNA used as material had been derived from T cells, B-cell-depleted T cells, or PBMCs.

Patients of the Seattle cohort, enrolled during active infection, were followed longitudinally. The CDR3 covers 15 residues. Trimming cost V 7 bases and J 6 bases; bases outside gene matches: 9. The germline CDR1 and CDR2 sequences are MNHEY and SMNVEV (reference sequence). Original analysis: Reference gene primer amplification gave nucleated cell count estimates. The repertoire was sequenced with immunoSEQ multiplex PCR; TCRdb's copy has only in-frame clones and lacks some. The DNA was the basis for D and trimming; V, J and clone size are from that table. The profile shows about 500,000 clones, 80% to 90% of them singletons.

This TCR derives from a man between 18 and 29 years old with COVID-19, enrolled during active disease. The chain is built from TRBV27 and TRBJ2-1; TRBD1 agrees at 10 bases. Input material: peripheral blood. The DNA of the CDR3 is TGTGCCAGCACCCGGGACAGGGGATTTGGCAATGAGCAGTTCTTC. This codes for CASTRDRGFGNEQFF.